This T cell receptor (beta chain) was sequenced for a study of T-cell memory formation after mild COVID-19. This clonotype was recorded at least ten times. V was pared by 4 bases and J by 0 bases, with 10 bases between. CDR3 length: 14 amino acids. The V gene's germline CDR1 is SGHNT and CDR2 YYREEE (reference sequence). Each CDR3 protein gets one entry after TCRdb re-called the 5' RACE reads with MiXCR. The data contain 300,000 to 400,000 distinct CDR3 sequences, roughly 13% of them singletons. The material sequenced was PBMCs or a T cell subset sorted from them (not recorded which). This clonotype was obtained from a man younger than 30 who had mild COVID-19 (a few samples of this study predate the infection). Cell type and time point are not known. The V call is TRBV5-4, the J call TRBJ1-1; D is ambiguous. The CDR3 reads CASSLQWMNTEAFF. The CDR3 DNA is TGTGCCAGCAGCCTGCAATGGATGAACACTGAAGCTTTCTTT.